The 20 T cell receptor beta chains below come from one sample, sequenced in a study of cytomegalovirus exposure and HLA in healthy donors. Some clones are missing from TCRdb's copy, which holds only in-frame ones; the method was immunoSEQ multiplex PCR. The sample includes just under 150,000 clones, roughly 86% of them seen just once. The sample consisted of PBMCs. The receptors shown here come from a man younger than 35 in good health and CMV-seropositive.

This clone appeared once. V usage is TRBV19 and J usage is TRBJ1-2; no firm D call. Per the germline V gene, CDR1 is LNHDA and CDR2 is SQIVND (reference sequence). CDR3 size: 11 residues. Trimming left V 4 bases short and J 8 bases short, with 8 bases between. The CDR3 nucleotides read TGTGCCAGTAGTACCCGCGGGGGCTACACCTTC. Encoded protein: CASSTRGGYTF.

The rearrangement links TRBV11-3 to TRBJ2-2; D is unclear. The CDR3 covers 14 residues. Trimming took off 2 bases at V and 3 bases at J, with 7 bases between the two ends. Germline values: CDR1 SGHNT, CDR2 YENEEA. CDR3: CASSLHRYTGELFF. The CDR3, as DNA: TGTGCCAGCAGCTTACACAGATACACCGGGGAGCTGTTTTTT.

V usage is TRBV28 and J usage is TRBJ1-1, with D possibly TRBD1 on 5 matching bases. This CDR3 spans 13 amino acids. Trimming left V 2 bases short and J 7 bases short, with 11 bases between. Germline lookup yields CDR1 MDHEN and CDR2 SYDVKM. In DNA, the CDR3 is TGTGCCAGCAGTTTAGGGGCGGCAGTTGAAGCTTTCTTT. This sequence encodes CASSLGAAVEAFF.

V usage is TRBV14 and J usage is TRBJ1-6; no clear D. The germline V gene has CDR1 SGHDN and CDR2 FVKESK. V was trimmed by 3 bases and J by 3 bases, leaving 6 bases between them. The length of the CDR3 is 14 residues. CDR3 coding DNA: TGTGCCAGCAGCCATCGGGACTATAATTCACCCCTCCACTTT. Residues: CASSHRDYNSPLHF.

CDR3 sequence (DNA): TGTGCCAGCAGCTTACCGTTGGGGCGGCGCTCTGGAAACACCATATATTTT. Its translation is CASSLPLGRRSGNTIYF. V and J are TRBV11-2 and TRBJ1-3, with D possibly TRBD1 on 5 matching bases. This CDR3 spans 17 amino acids. Per germline, CDR1 SGHAT and CDR2 FQNNGV. V was trimmed by 2 bases and J by 0 bases, leaving 14 bases between them.

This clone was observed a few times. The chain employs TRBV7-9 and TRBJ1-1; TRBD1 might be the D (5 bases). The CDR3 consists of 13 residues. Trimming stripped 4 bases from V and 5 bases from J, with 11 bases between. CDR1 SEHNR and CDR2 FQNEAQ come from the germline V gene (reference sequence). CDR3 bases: TGTGCCAGCAGCTCCCAGGGCAGGACTGAAGCTTTCTTT. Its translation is CASSSQGRTEAFF.

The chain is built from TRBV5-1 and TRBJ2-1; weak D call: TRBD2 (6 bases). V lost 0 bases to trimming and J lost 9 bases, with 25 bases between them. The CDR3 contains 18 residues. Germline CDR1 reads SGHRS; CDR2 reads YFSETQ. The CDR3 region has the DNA TGCGCCAGCAGCTTGGCCGGGGGTGTGAGGGAAGCGGCGGGTGAGCAGTTCTTC. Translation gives CASSLAGGVREAAGEQFF.

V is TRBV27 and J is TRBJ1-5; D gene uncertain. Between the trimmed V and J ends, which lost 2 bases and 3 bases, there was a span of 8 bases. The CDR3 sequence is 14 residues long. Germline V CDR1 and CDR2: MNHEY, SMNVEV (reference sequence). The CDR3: CASSLGSFNQPQHF. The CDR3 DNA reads TGTGCCAGCAGTTTAGGCAGTTTCAATCAGCCCCAGCATTTT.

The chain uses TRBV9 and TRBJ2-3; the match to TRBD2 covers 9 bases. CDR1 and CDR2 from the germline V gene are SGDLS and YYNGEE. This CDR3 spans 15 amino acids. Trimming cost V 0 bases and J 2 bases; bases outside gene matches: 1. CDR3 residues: CASSVERGVTDTQYF. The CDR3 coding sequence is TGTGCCAGCAGCGTAGAGCGGGGGGTCACAGATACGCAGTATTTT.

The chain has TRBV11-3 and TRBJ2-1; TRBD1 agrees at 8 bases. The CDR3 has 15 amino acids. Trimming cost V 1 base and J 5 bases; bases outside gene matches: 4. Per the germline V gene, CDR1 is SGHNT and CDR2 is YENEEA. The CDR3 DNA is TGTGCCAGCAGCTTAGGGACAGGGATCCACAATGAGCAGTTCTTC. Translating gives CASSLGTGIHNEQFF.

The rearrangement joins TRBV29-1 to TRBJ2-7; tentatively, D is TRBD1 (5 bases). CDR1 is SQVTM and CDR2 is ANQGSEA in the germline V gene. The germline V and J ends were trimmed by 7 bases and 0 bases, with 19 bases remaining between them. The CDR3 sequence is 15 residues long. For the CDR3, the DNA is TGCAGCGCTCAGCGTGGGGCACGCAACTCCTACGAGCAGTACTTC. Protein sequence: CSAQRGARNSYEQYF.

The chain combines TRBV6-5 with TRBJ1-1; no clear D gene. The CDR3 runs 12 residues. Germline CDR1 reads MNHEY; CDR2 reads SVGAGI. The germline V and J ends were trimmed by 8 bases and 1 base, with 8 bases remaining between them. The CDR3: CASYAGNTEAFF. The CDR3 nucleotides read TGTGCCAGCTACGCAGGGAACACTGAAGCTTTCTTT.

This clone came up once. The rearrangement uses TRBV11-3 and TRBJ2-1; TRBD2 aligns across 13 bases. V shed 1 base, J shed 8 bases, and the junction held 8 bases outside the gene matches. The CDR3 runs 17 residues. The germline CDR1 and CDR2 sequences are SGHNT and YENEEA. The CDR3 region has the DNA TGTGCCAGCAGCTTAGCCTCTACTAGCGGGGGGGCTTATGAGCAGTTCTTC. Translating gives CASSLASTSGGAYEQFF.

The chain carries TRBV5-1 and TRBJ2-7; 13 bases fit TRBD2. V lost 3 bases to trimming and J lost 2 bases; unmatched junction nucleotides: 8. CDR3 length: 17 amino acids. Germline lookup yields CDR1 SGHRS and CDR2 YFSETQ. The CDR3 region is CASSYTGTSGTTYEQYF. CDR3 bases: TGCGCCAGCAGCTACACCGGGACTAGCGGGACCACCTACGAGCAGTACTTC.

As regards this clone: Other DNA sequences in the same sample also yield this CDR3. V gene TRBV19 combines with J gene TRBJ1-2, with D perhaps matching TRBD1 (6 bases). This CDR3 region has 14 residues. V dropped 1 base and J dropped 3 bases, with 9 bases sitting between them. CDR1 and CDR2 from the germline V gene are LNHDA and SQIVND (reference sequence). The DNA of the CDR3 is TGTGCCAGTAGTATAGTTGGGGGCGACTATGGCTACACCTTC. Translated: CASSIVGGDYGYTF.

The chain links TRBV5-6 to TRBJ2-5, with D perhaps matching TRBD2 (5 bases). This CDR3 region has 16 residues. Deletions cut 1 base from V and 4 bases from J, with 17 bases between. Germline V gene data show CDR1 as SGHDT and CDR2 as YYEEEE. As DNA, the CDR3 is TGTGCCAGCAGCTTGTCGGTCTGGGAGAAAGCAGAGACCCAGTACTTC. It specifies CASSLSVWEKAETQYF.

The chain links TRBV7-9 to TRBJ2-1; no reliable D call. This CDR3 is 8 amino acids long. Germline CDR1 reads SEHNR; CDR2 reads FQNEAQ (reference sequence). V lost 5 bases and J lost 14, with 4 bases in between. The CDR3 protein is CASSPEFF. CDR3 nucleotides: TGTGCCAGCAGCCCCGAGTTCTTC.

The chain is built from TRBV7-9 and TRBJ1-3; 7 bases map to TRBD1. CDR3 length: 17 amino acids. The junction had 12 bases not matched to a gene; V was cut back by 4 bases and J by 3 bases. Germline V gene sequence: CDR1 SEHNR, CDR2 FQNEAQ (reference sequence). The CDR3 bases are TGTGCCAGCAGCTCCGAGAGGAAGGGGGCATATGGAAACACCATATATTTT. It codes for CASSSERKGAYGNTIYF.

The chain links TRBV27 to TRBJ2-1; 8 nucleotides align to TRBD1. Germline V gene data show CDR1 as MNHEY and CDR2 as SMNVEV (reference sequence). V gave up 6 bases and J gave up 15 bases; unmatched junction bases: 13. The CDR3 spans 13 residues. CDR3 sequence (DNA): TGTGCCAGCAGCCCGGCCCTGGGGACAGGAGGGTTCTTC. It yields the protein CASSPALGTGGFF.

CDR3 in amino acids: CASSDRDRDNTEAFF. In DNA, the CDR3 is TGTGCCAGCAGTGACCGGGACAGGGATAACACTGAAGCTTTCTTT. The gene calls are TRBV6-1 and TRBJ1-1; 9 bases line up with TRBD1. The germline CDR1 and CDR2 sequences are MNHNS and SASEGT. This CDR3 is 15 amino acids long. Trimming cost V 3 bases and J 2 bases; bases outside gene matches: 4.